The T cell receptor beta chain described here comes from a study of breast tumors, draining lymph nodes, adjacent tissues. Study-wide results and caveats: Tumors had less TCR diversity than lymph nodes, more than nontumor tissue. Data fit most tumor T cells coming from lymph node, expanding in tumor.

This clonotype was detected ten times or more. Its antigen is as yet unknown. TCRdb reanalysed the multiplex PCR reads using MiXCR and keeps one entry per CDR3 protein. The sample carries about 130,000 distinct CDR3 sequences, just under 20% recorded once. Samples came from axillary lymph nodes draining the breast cancer. What was sequenced was axillary lymph node tissue. The TCR was taken from a female donor with breast cancer. Some clones in this sample may be carry-over from other donors' samples.

The CDR3 loop reads CSARQGAKETQYF. The CDR3 region has the DNA TGCAGTGCTAGGCAGGGGGCCAAAGAGACCCAGTACTTC. The rearrangement links TRBV20-1 to TRBJ2-5; 8 nucleotides align to TRBD1. CDR1 is DFQATT and CDR2 is SNEGSKA in the germline V gene (reference sequence). The junction had 3 bases not matched to a gene; V was cut back by 3 bases and J by 3 bases. This CDR3 has 13 amino acids.